This paragraph covers one T cell receptor beta chain sequence. Its cognate antigen is unknown. The entry originates in a study of OX40 agonist ivuxolimab in advanced cancers. About the study: Ivuxolimab is an agonistic anti-OX40 (CD134) antibody, and patients were treated with it. Patients assigned to dose escalation were diagnosed with hepatocellular carcinoma, melanoma, renal cell or head and neck cancer. The study, taken as a whole, reports: With doses of 0.1-3.0 mg/kg, partial responders showed among the lowest clonal expansion.

This CDR3 region has 12 residues. V lost 6 bases, J lost 12 bases, and 18 bases lay in between. Germline V gene data show CDR1 as SGHVS and CDR2 as FNYEAQ. Using immunoSEQ multiplex PCR, the repertoire was profiled, and TCRdb retains in-frame clones only, with some absent. The sample records 65,000 to 90,000 clones, approximately 90% being singletons. This specimen consisted of CD4+ or CD8+ T cells sorted from blood, obtained in a trial of the OX40 agonist ivuxolimab. The chain carries TRBV7-6 and TRBJ2-7; D uncertain. This clonotype was obtained from an adult with an advanced solid tumor such as melanoma, head and neck, liver or kidney cancer. The CDR3 coding sequence is TGTGCCAGCAGTCCTCTCACTCCAACGTGGTACTTC. Translation gives CASSPLTPTWYF. The full variable domain, rest sourced from reference TRBV7-6 and TRBJ2-7, is GAGVSQSPRYKVTKRGQDVALRCDPISGHVSLYWYRQALGQGPEFLTYFNYEAQQDKSGLPNDRFSAERPEGSISTLTIQRTEQRDSAMYRCASSPLTPTWYFGPGTRLTVT.